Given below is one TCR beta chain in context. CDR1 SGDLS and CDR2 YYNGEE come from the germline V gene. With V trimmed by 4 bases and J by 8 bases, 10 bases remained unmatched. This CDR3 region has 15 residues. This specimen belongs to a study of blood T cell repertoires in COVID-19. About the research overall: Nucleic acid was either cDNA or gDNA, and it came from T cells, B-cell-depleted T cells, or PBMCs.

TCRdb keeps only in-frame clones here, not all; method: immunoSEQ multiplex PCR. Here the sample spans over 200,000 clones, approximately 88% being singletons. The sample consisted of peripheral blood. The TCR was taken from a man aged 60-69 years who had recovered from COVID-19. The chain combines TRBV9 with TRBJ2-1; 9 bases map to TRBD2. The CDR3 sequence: CASSISGGRGDEQFF. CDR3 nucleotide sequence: TGTGCCAGCAGCATTAGCGGGGGACGTGGCGATGAGCAGTTCTTC.